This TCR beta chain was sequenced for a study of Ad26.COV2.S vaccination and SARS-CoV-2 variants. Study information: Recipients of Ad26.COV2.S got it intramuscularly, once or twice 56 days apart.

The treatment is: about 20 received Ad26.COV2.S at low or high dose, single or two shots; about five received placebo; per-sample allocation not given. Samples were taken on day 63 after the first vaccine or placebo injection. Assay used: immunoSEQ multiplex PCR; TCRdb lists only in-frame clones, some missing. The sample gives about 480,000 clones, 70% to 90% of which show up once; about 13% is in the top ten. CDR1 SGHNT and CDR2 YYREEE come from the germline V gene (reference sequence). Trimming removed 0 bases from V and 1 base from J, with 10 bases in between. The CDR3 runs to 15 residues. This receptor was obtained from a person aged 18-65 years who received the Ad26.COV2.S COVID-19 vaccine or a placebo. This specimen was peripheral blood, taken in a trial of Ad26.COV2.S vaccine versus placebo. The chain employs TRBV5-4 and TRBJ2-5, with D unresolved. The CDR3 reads CASSLAQIPQETQYF. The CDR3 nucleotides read TGTGCCAGCAGCTTGGCACAGATCCCCCAAGAGACCCAGTACTTC.